The clone carrying this T cell receptor (beta chain) turned up a few times. Its antigen is not identified. Per germline, CDR1 MNHNS and CDR2 SASEGT. The trim removed 7 bases at V and 6 bases at J, leaving 3 bases unmatched. This CDR3 is 14 amino acids long. The source of the sample is a study of response to subunit inactivated influenza vaccine. Study-wide results and limits: Authors suggested each seasonal flu vaccination may recruit only limited numbers of new T cells.

MiXCR was run by TCRdb on the RT-PCR reads, yielding one entry per CDR3 protein. The sample includes over 650,000 distinct CDR3 sequences, less than 20% of them seen just once. This receptor was taken from a man aged 50-60 years who received an inactivated influenza vaccine. The source material was PBMCs from blood, sampled 5 days after vaccination. This chain uses TRBV6-1 with TRBJ2-1; 13 nucleotides agree with TRBD2. The CDR3, as DNA: TGTGCCAGCAAAACTAGCGGGGGGGGCAATGAGCAGTTCTTC. As protein: CASKTSGGGNEQFF.